The next 32 T cell receptor beta chains were all read from a single sample in a study of technical replicates of blood from a few donors. Some clones are missing from TCRdb's copy, which holds only in-frame ones; the method was immunoSEQ multiplex PCR. The sample carries tens of thousands of clones, roughly 92% recorded once. Sequencing input: PBMCs. The receptor source for this set is a human donor in good health. Some clones in this sample may be carry-over from other donors' samples.

The chain uses TRBV19 and TRBJ1-1; weak D call: TRBD1 (5 bases). CDR3 size: 15 residues. V was pared by 5 bases and J by 5 bases, with 18 bases between. The germline gives CDR1 LNHDA, CDR2 SQIVND (reference sequence). The CDR3 DNA sequence: TGTGCCAGTAGTGGAGGGGTGAGGGTCGGTACTGAAGCTTTCTTT. Its protein is CASSGGVRVGTEAFF.

V usage is TRBV6-6 and J usage is TRBJ2-5, with 12 bases matching TRBD2. The germline V gene encodes CDR1 MNHNY and CDR2 SVGAGI (reference sequence). CDR3 length: 16 residues. After removal of 5 bases from V and 5 bases from J, the junction contained 9 bases not matched to a gene. This CDR3 is CASSRPTSGRGETQYF. The CDR3 DNA reads TGTGCCAGCAGTAGACCGACTAGCGGGAGAGGGGAGACCCAGTACTTC.

V is TRBV6-1 and J is TRBJ2-1; possible D gene TRBD2, 6 bases. Looked up from germline, CDR1 is MNHNS and CDR2 is SASEGT. Trimming removed 0 bases from V and 10 bases from J, with 16 bases in between. The CDR3 totals 15 residues. The CDR3 nucleotides read TGTGCCAGCAGTGAAGCGACTAGAGGAGTAAGGGAGCAGTTCTTC. Translated, it gives CASSEATRGVREQFF.

V is TRBV7-7 and J is TRBJ2-5; 14 bases map to TRBD2. Germline V gives CDR1 SSHAT, CDR2 FNYEAQ (reference sequence). The CDR3 sequence is 15 residues long. Losses at the gene ends were 5 bases for V and 4 bases for J; bases not matched to a gene: 3. CDR3 loop: CASSPGLAGVETQYF. The CDR3 bases are TGTGCCAGCAGCCCGGGACTAGCGGGGGTAGAGACCCAGTACTTC.

V is TRBV5-1 and J is TRBJ1-4; weak D call: TRBD1 (5 bases). Trimming removed 0 bases from V and 7 bases from J, with 13 bases in between. There are 15 residues in the CDR3. CDR1 and CDR2 from the germline V gene are SGHRS and YFSETQ. In DNA, the CDR3 is TGCGCCAGCAGCTTGGCAAAAGGGGTCGGTGAAAAACTGTTTTTT. It encodes CASSLAKGVGEKLFF.

The chain is built from TRBV5-1 and TRBJ2-1; TRBD2 aligns across 7 bases. In germline, CDR1 is SGHRS, CDR2 YFSETQ. V was pared by 0 bases and J by 9 bases, with 9 bases of the junction left unmatched. The CDR3 has 15 amino acids. The CDR3 DNA is TGCGCCAGCAGCTTGGCCTGGGGGGGGTCGGTTGAGCAGTTCTTC. Amino acid sequence: CASSLAWGGSVEQFF.

The chain recombines TRBV29-1 with TRBJ2-7, with D perhaps TRBD1 (5 bases). CDR1 is SQVTM, CDR2 ANQGSEA, per germline. The CDR3 extends over 13 amino acids. With 5 bases removed from V and 2 bases from J, the gap between germline ends came to 13 bases. The CDR3 DNA is TGCAGCGTTCGTCAAGGGGCCACCTACGAGCAGTACTTC. It translates to CSVRQGATYEQYF.

V usage is TRBV7-3 and J usage is TRBJ2-3, with D possibly TRBD2 on 6 matching bases. CDR3 size: 15 residues. V lost 5 bases to trimming and J lost 1 base, with 13 bases between them. The V gene's germline CDR1 is SGHTA and CDR2 FQGTGA. The CDR3 loop reads CASSPAGRGTDTQYF. CDR3 bases: TGTGCCAGCAGCCCCGCGGGACGGGGCACAGATACGCAGTATTTT.

The V and J genes are TRBV7-6 and TRBJ2-7, with D hard to call. The CDR3 spans 12 residues. Germline V CDR1 and CDR2: SGHVS, FNYEAQ. V was shortened by 5 bases and J by 7 bases, with 12 bases between the two germline ends. DNA of the CDR3: TGTGCCAGCAGCAACCTGGGCCCAGAGCAGTACTTC. It translates to CASSNLGPEQYF.

The chain couples TRBV4-1 to TRBJ2-2, with 10 nucleotides matching TRBD2. The CDR3 length is 18 residues. V was pared by 2 bases and J by 2 bases, with 8 bases of the junction left unmatched. Per the germline V gene, CDR1 is MGHRA and CDR2 is YSYEKL. CDR3 residues: CASSQTEVAGGNTGELFF. DNA of the CDR3: TGCGCCAGCAGCCAAACAGAAGTAGCGGGGGGAAACACCGGGGAGCTGTTTTTT.

This chain connects TRBV19 to TRBJ1-2; tentatively, D is TRBD1 (6 bases). The germline V gene encodes CDR1 LNHDA and CDR2 SQIVND (reference sequence). The CDR3 extends over 15 amino acids. The V end was cut by 5 bases, the J end by 2 bases, with 15 bases between. The CDR3 loop reads CASSPSLDRNYGYTF. As DNA, the CDR3 is TGTGCCAGTAGTCCCTCCTTGGACAGAAACTATGGCTACACCTTC.

This chain uses TRBV15 with TRBJ2-7; TRBD1 is a possible D gene (5 bases). The CDR3 has 15 residues. V was clipped by 5 bases and J by 4 bases, with 18 bases between them. Germline assignment: CDR1 LNHNV and CDR2 YYDKDF (reference sequence). This CDR3 is CATSRTSTTVYEQYF. DNA for the CDR3: TGTGCCACCAGCCGGACCAGCACGACAGTTTACGAGCAGTACTTC. The full variable domain, rest sourced from reference TRBV15 and TRBJ2-7, is DAMVIQNPRYQVTQFGKPVTLSCSQTLNHNVMYWYQQKSSQAPKLLFHYYDKDFNNEADTPDNFQSRRPNTSFCFLDIRSPGLGDTAMYLCATSRTSTTVYEQYFGPGTRLTVT.

V and J are TRBV7-3 and TRBJ1-1; D remains unclear. The CDR3 sequence is 14 residues long. Trimming removed 5 bases from V and 2 bases from J, with 12 bases in between. Germline V gives CDR1 SGHTA, CDR2 FQGTGA. The CDR3 DNA reads TGTGCCAGCAGCCGTACCCCGGGAAACACTGAAGCTTTCTTT. Amino acids: CASSRTPGNTEAFF.

The gene calls are TRBV6-1 and TRBJ2-3; a weak D match, TRBD1 (5 bases). Germline V lookup: CDR1 MNHNS, CDR2 SASEGT. The CDR3 sequence is 14 residues long. Trimming cost V 7 bases and J 0 bases, with 11 bases left between them. CDR3 coding DNA: TGTGCCAGCAAAAGACAGACTAGCACAGATACGCAGTATTTT. This translates into CASKRQTSTDTQYF.

The DNA of the CDR3 is TGCGCCAGCAGCTTGTGGGCCGGGACTTTTGCCTACGAGCAGTACTTC. It is translated as CASSLWAGTFAYEQYF. This chain joins TRBV5-1 and TRBJ2-7; D is possibly TRBD2 (6 bases). The CDR3 has 16 amino acids. Germline assignment: CDR1 SGHRS and CDR2 YFSETQ. V lost 1 base and J lost 2, with 16 bases in between.

The J gene is TRBJ2-2, the V gene TRBV7-2; 8 bases line up with TRBD1. Germline V CDR1 and CDR2: SGHTA, FQGNSA. V lost 5 bases to trimming and J lost 8 bases; unmatched junction nucleotides: 13. CDR3 length: 16 amino acids. CDR3 nucleotide sequence: TGTGCCAGCAGCCTACCCCGAGTCAGGGGGCCTGGGGAGCTGTTTTTT. This sequence encodes CASSLPRVRGPGELFF.

The V and J genes are TRBV5-1 and TRBJ1-4; 8 nucleotides line up with TRBD1. There are 13 residues in the CDR3. J lost 5 bases, V lost 3 bases, and 0 bases had no gene match. Germline V CDR1 and CDR2: SGHRS, YFSETQ. CDR3 in amino acids: CASSWTGNEKLFF. In DNA form, the CDR3 reads TGCGCCAGCAGCTGGACAGGGAATGAAAAACTGTTTTTT.

This chain joins TRBV7-9 and TRBJ2-7, with 8 nucleotides matching TRBD1. The CDR3 spans 14 residues. The germline V gene has CDR1 SEHNR and CDR2 FQNEAQ (reference sequence). V lost 6 bases, J lost 1 base, and 5 bases stayed unmatched. The CDR3 region is CASSPRDRSYEQYF. DNA of the CDR3: TGTGCCAGCAGTCCCCGGGACAGGTCCTACGAGCAGTACTTC.

The chain employs TRBV6-5 and TRBJ2-7, with TRBD1 as a possible D gene (5 bases). Germline V gene sequence: CDR1 MNHEY, CDR2 SVGAGI. This CDR3 is 13 amino acids long. V was trimmed by 5 bases and J by 2 bases, leaving 10 bases between them. In DNA, the CDR3 is TGTGCCAGCAGTCCACCAGGGACCTACGAGCAGTACTTC. Protein sequence: CASSPPGTYEQYF.

In this sample, this clone turned up once. The chain is built from TRBV25-1 and TRBJ2-7, with 7 bases aligning to TRBD1. CDR1 and CDR2 (germline): MGHDK, SYGVNS. V shed 8 bases and J 0 bases; nucleotides not matched to a gene: 10. The CDR3 sequence is 15 residues long. CDR3 region: CASRSPGTVSYEQYF. The CDR3 DNA is TGTGCCAGCCGTAGTCCCGGGACAGTCTCCTACGAGCAGTACTTC.

CDR3 sequence: CASSLSLLGPGNTEAFF. CDR3 coding DNA: TGTGCCAGCAGTTTATCCCTCCTTGGCCCTGGGAACACTGAAGCTTTCTTT. J is TRBJ1-1 and V is TRBV27; no definite D call. The germline gives CDR1 MNHEY, CDR2 SMNVEV (reference sequence). The CDR3 contains 17 residues. Trimming removed 0 bases at V and 1 base at J, with 15 bases between.

This clone was observed once. The chain combines TRBV30 with TRBJ2-1; D possibly corresponds to TRBD2 (6 bases). V lost 5 bases and J lost 0, with 11 bases in between. This CDR3 is built from 14 residues. Germline-derived CDR1 and CDR2 are GTSNPN and SVGIG (reference sequence). In DNA, the CDR3 is TGTGCCTGGGGGCACGGGGGCTCCTACAATGAGCAGTTCTTC. It specifies CAWGHGGSYNEQFF.

V gene TRBV2 combines with J gene TRBJ1-1; TRBD1 agrees at 8 bases. Germline V gives CDR1 SNHLY, CDR2 FYNNEI. The ends lost 5 bases at V and 1 base at J; junction bases unmatched: 6. The CDR3 is 15 residues long. This CDR3 is CASSRQGMGNTEAFF. The CDR3 DNA sequence: TGTGCCAGCAGTCGACAGGGGATGGGGAACACTGAAGCTTTCTTT.

This clone was found once. Here the CDR3 DNA reads TGTGCCAGCAGTGAAAAGACTATTGGACAGGGAAACTATGGCTACACCTTC. Translated, it gives CASSEKTIGQGNYGYTF. This chain links TRBV6-1 with TRBJ1-2, with 8 bases that match TRBD1. The CDR3 loop spans 17 amino acids. The ends lost 2 bases at V and 2 bases at J; junction bases unmatched: 10. Per the germline V gene, CDR1 is MNHNS and CDR2 is SASEGT.

This clone has just one count. The J gene is TRBJ1-2, the V gene TRBV19, with 7 bases fitting TRBD1. CDR3 length: 13 residues. Germline V lookup: CDR1 LNHDA, CDR2 SQIVND (reference sequence). The V gene end was trimmed by 8 bases and the J gene end by 4 bases; junction bases not matched to a gene: 7. CDR3 sequence: CASGRDRGYGYTF. The DNA for the CDR3 is TGTGCCAGTGGAAGGGACAGAGGCTATGGCTACACCTTC.

The chain couples TRBV6-5 to TRBJ1-2; D remains unclear. V was shortened by 4 bases and J by 1 base, with 13 bases between the two germline ends. This CDR3 has 15 amino acids. The germline gives CDR1 MNHEY, CDR2 SVGAGI. CDR3 in amino acids: CASSSPRTVNYGYTF. The CDR3 bases are TGTGCCAGCAGTTCACCGCGAACAGTTAACTATGGCTACACCTTC.

By sample share, this clone is medium-sized. V is TRBV5-1 and J is TRBJ2-1, with 10 bases identical to TRBD2. Germline assignment: CDR1 SGHRS and CDR2 YFSETQ. This CDR3 contains 14 residues. Trimming removed 4 bases from V and 6 bases from J; junction bases left unmatched: 4. CDR3 sequence (DNA): TGCGCCAGCAGCCGTAGCGGGGGGTTCAATGAGCAGTTCTTC. It translates to CASSRSGGFNEQFF. The entire variable domain, with the rest obtained from reference TRBV5-1 and TRBJ2-1, is as follows: KAGVTQTPRYLIKTRGQQVTLSCSPISGHRSVSWYQQTPGQGLQFLFEYFSETQRNKGNFPGRFSGRQFSNSRSEMNVSTLELGDSALYLCASSRSGGFNEQFFGPGTRLTVL.

This clone was counted once. CDR3 sequence reads: CASSLGTSGTYEQYF. The CDR3 DNA reads as TGTGCCAGCAGCTTGGGAACTAGCGGTACCTACGAGCAGTACTTC. This rearrangement joins TRBV5-6 to TRBJ2-7, with 8 bases lining up with TRBD2. The germline V gene has CDR1 SGHDT and CDR2 YYEEEE. Losses at the gene ends were 0 bases for V and 2 bases for J; bases not matched to a gene: 4. The CDR3 is 15 residues long.

The CDR3: CASSPERYGYTF. The DNA for the CDR3 is TGTGCCAGCAGTCCGGAGAGATATGGCTACACCTTC. The gene calls are TRBV2 and TRBJ1-2, with D hard to call. The germline V and J ends were trimmed by 5 bases and 5 bases, with 9 bases remaining between them. Germline loops: CDR1 SNHLY, CDR2 FYNNEI. The CDR3 sequence is 12 residues long.

The V call is TRBV9, the J call TRBJ1-2; tentatively, D is TRBD1 (5 bases). Germline values: CDR1 SGDLS, CDR2 YYNGEE. The CDR3 sequence is 16 residues long. V was cut by 4 bases and J by 0 bases, with 16 bases left in between. CDR3 sequence reads: CASSPERGSPNYGYTF. The DNA for the CDR3 is TGTGCCAGCAGCCCGGAAAGGGGATCCCCTAACTATGGCTACACCTTC.

The J gene is TRBJ2-7, the V gene TRBV28, with D possibly being TRBD2 (7 bases). The CDR3 covers 15 residues. The V gene's germline CDR1 is MDHEN and CDR2 SYDVKM. The V gene lost 5 bases and the J gene lost 1 base, with 15 bases spanning the gap. CDR3 DNA sequence: TGTGCCAGCAGTAGGCCGAGGGGGGGGTCCTACGAGCAGTACTTC. This gives the protein CASSRPRGGSYEQYF.

The V call is TRBV9, the J call TRBJ1-6, with D possibly matching TRBD1 (5 bases). V lost 4 bases and J 9 bases, leaving 11 bases between the germline ends. The CDR3 spans 13 residues. CDR1 and CDR2 (germline): SGDLS, YYNGEE. The CDR3 bases are TGTGCCAGCAGCTTGACAGCCAGTTCACCCCTCCACTTT. Encoded protein: CASSLTASSPLHF. Variable domain in full (rest from reference TRBV9 and TRBJ1-6): DSGVTQTPKHLITATGQRVTLRCSPRSGDLSVYWYQQSLDQGLQFLIQYYNGEERAKGNILERFSAQQFPDLHSELNLSSLELGDSALYFCASSLTASSPLHFGNGTRLTVT.